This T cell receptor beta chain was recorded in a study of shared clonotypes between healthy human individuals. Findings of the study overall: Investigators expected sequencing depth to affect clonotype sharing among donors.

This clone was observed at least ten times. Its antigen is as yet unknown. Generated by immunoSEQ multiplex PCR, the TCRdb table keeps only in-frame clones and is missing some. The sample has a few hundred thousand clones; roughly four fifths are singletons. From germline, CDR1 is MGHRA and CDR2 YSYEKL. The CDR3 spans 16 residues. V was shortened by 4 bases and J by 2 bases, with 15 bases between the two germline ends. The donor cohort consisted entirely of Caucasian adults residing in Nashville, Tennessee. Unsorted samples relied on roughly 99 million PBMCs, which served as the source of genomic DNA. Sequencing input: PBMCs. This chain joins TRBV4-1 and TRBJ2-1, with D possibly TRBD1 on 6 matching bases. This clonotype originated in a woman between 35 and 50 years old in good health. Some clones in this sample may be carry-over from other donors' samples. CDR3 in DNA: TGCGCCAGCAGCCGGGGGCGGACATTGGCCTACAATGAGCAGTTCTTC. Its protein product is CASSRGRTLAYNEQFF.